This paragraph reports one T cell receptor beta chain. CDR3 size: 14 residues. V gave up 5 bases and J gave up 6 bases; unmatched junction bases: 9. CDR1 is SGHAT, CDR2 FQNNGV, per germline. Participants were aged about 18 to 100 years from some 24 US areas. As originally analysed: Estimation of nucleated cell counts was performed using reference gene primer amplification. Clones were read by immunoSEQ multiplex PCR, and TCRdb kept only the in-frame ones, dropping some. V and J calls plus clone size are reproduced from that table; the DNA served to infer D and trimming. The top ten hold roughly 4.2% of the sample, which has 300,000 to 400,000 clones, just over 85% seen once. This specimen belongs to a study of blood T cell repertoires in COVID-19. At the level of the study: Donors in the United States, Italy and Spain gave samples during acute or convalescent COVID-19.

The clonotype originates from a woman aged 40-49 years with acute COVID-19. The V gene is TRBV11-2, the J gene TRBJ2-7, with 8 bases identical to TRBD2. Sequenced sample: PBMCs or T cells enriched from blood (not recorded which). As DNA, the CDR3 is TGTGCCAGCAGCCGGATAGCGGGATCGCGCGAGCAGTACTTC. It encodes CASSRIAGSREQYF.